Here is one TCR beta chain with its context. Its antigen remains unidentified. The validation cohort, a group of more than 95 subjects, included the donors and was separate from the approximately 660-subject first cohort. Repertoires were generated with immunoSEQ multiplex PCR, while TCRdb's copy carries only in-frame clones and drops some. The table shows more than 300,000 clones, with around 86% occurring only once. These data come from a study of cytomegalovirus exposure and HLA in healthy donors. Study-wide results and limits: In vitro checks showed that three CMV-associated chains really do target CMV antigens. There were some public TCRs occurring in many donors, but most TCR sequences were rare. Reports indicated that the classifier achieved high specificity and sensitivity in diagnosing cytomegalovirus status.

The V gene's germline CDR1 is SGHRS and CDR2 YFSETQ. V trimming: 4 bases; J trimming: 6 bases; junction bases outside the gene matches: 11. This CDR3 comprises 15 residues. The TCR originated in a woman between 18 and 29 years old in good health and CMV-seronegative. The chain employs TRBV5-1 and TRBJ1-2, with 8 bases lining up with TRBD1. Sequenced sample: PBMCs. The CDR3 sequence: CASSLFRTGLDGYTF. The CDR3, as DNA: TGCGCCAGCAGCCTATTTCGGACAGGGTTGGATGGCTACACCTTC.